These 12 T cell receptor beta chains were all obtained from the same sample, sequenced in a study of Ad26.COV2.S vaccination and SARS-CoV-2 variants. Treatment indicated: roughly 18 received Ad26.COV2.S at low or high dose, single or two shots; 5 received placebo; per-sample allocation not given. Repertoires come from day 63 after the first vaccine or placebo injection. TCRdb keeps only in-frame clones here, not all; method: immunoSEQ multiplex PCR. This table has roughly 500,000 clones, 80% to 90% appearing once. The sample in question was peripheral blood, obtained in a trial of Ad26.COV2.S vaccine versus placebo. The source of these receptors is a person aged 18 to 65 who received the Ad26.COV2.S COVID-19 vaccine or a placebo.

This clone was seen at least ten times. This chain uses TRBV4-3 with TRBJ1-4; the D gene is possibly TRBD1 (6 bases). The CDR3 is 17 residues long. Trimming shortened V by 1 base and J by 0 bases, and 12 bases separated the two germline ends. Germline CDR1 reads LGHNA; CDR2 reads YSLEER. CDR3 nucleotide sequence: TGCGCCAGCAGCCAAGGGGCGAGGGGGGCAACTAATGAAAAACTGTTTTTT. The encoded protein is CASSQGARGATNEKLFF.

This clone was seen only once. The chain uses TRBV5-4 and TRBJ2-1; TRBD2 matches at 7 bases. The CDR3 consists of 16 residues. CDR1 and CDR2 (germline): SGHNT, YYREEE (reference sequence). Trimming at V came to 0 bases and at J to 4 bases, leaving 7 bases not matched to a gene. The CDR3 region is CASSLDLGGPYNEQFF. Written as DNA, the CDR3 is TGTGCCAGCAGCTTGGATCTGGGAGGGCCTTACAATGAGCAGTTCTTC.

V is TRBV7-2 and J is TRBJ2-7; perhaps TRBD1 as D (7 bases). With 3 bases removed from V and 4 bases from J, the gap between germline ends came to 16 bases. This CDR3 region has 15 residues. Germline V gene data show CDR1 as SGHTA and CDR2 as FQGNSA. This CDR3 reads CASSFLGGGGYEQYF. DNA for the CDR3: TGTGCCAGCAGCTTCCTTGGAGGGGGCGGGTACGAGCAGTACTTC.

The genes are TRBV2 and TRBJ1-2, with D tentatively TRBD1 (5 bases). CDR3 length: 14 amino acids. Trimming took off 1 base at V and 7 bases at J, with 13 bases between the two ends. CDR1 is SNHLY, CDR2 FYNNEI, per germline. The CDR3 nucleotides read TGTGCCAGCAGTGAAGGGGACTCAAAGGGTGGCTACACCTTC. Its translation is CASSEGDSKGGYTF.

This CDR3 reads CASSLGDRGIYGYTF. CDR3 sequence (DNA): TGTGCCAGCAGTTTAGGGGACAGGGGCATCTATGGCTACACCTTC. The V gene is TRBV28, the J gene TRBJ1-2, with 10 nucleotides matching TRBD1. The CDR3 loop spans 15 amino acids. V gave up 2 bases and J gave up 4 bases; unmatched junction bases: 4. The V gene's germline CDR1 is MDHEN and CDR2 SYDVKM.

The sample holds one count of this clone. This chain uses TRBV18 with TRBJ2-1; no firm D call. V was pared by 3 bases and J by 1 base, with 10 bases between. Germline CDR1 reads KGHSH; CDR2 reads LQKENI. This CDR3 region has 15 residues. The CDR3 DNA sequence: TGTGCCAGCTCACCGCCACAATTGTCCTACAATGAGCAGTTCTTC. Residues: CASSPPQLSYNEQFF.

CDR3 in DNA: TGTGCCAGCAGTTTACTGGCGGGAGGCAGGACCGGGGAGCTGTTTTTT. Translating gives CASSLLAGGRTGELFF. This chain links TRBV27 with TRBJ2-2; 8 bases map to TRBD2. V lost 2 bases, J lost 5 bases, and 7 bases stayed unmatched. Germline V gene sequence: CDR1 MNHEY, CDR2 SMNVEV (reference sequence). The CDR3 covers 16 residues.

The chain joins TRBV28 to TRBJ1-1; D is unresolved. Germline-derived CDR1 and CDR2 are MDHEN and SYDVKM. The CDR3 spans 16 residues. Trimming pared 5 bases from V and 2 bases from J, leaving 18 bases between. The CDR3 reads CASSPSGEQRNTEAFF. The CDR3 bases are TGTGCCAGCAGTCCCTCTGGTGAACAGCGAAACACTGAAGCTTTCTTT.

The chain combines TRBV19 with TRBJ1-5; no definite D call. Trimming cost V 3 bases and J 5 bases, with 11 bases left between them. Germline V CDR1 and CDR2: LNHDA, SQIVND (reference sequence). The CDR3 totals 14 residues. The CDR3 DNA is TGTGCCAGTAGTATGCAACGGAGGGATCAGCCCCAGCATTTT. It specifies CASSMQRRDQPQHF.

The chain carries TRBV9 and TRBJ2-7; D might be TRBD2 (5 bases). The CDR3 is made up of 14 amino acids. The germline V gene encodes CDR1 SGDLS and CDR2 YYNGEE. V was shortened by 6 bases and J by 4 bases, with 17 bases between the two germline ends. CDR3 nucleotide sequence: TGTGCCAGCAACCGGGGAGAGGTTCTTTACGAGCAGTACGTC. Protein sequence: CASNRGEVLYEQYV.

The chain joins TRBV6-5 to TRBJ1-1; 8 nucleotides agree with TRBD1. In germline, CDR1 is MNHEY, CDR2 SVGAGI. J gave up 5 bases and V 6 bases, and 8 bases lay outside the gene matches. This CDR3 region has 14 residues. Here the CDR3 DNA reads TGTGCCAGCAGCAGGGACAGGCCGTATACTGAAGCTTTCTTT. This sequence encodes CASSRDRPYTEAFF.

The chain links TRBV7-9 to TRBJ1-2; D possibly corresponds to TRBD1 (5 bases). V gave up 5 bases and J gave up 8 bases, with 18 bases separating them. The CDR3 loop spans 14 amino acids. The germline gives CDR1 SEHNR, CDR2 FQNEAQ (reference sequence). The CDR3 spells CASSQKAQGTGYTF. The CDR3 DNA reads TGTGCCAGCAGCCAAAAAGCTCAGGGAACCGGCTACACCTTC.